This TCR beta chain was captured in a study of shared clonotypes between healthy human individuals. The assay was immunoSEQ multiplex PCR, and TCRdb's table has in-frame clones only and misses some. The data contain some 2,500,000 clones, about nine tenths of them singletons. This sequence originates from a young man in good health. Some clones in this sample may be carry-over from other donors' samples. The specimen was naive CD4+ T cells from PBMCs. Subset described: CD45RA+ positively selected.

The CDR3 region has the DNA TGTGCCATCAGTGACGGTCTAGCGGGAGTAGGAGAGACCCAGTACTTC. Protein sequence: CAISDGLAGVGETQYF. The chain is built from TRBV10-3 and TRBJ2-5; 10 bases are shared with TRBD2. Germline CDR1 and CDR2: ENHRY and SYGVKD. Trimming removed 3 bases from V and 4 bases from J; junction bases left unmatched: 8. The CDR3 runs 16 residues.